The 31 T cell receptor beta chains reported below all come from one sample, sequenced in a study of shared clonotypes between healthy human individuals (TCRdb year 2020). Library preparation employed the immunoSEQ multiplex PCR assay. This is the immuneACCESS table as TCRdb keeps it, with only in-frame sequences that have V and J called. A part of the clones is gone; compared with another copy, unresolved V genes explain less than half, and the rest is unexplained. For this sample there are about 1 million clones; 65% to 75% appear just once. About 1.5% of the sample comes from the top ten. Sequencing was carried out using memory CD4+ T cells sorted from blood. Explained via the paper, the cell subset or site label denotes: CD45RA-negative fraction. Receptor source: a man aged 18 to 30 in good health.

This clone was picked up a small number of times. The chain employs TRBV5-4 and TRBJ2-3; 7 bases are a match to TRBD1. The junction had 2 bases not matched to a gene; V was cut back by 4 bases and J by 0 bases. This CDR3 comprises 14 residues. Germline V gene data show CDR1 as SGHNT and CDR2 as YYREEE (reference sequence). The CDR3 DNA follows: TGTGCCAGCAGCGGGGGACAGAGCACAGATACGCAGTATTTT. As protein: CASSGGQSTDTQYF.

This clone was observed a few times. The chain is built from TRBV5-1 and TRBJ1-1, with 9 bases aligning to TRBD1. The CDR3 has 16 amino acids. Looked up from germline, CDR1 is SGHRS and CDR2 is YFSETQ. V trimming: 3 bases; J trimming: 6 bases; junction bases outside the gene matches: 12. CDR3 residues: CASSSFIRDRGSEAFF. The CDR3 nucleotides are TGCGCCAGCAGCTCTTTTATACGTGACAGGGGGTCTGAAGCTTTCTTT.

This clone was observed a single time. The chain recombines TRBV27 with TRBJ1-6; 8 positions agree with TRBD1. The J segment lost 3 bases and the V segment lost 7 bases, leaving 8 bases of the junction unmatched. The germline V gene encodes CDR1 MNHEY and CDR2 SMNVEV (reference sequence). This CDR3 has 16 residues. DNA of the CDR3: TGTGCCAGCATCGAAAGGGGGACAGGCTATAATTCACCCCTCCACTTT. This encodes CASIERGTGYNSPLHF.

V gene TRBV11-2 combines with J gene TRBJ2-6; D remains unclear. V was shortened by 1 base and J by 4 bases, with 11 bases between the two germline ends. Germline V gives CDR1 SGHAT, CDR2 FQNNGV. The CDR3 loop spans 16 amino acids. CDR3 region: CASSLVSPRGANVLTF. The DNA of the CDR3 is TGTGCCAGCAGCTTAGTTTCCCCGCGGGGGGCCAACGTCCTGACTTTC.

The chain links TRBV30 to TRBJ2-5, with TRBD1 matching 11 bases. Germline CDR1 is GTSNPN and CDR2 is SVGIG (reference sequence). The CDR3 runs to 14 residues. V lost 4 bases and J lost 5; bases outside the gene matches: 6. The CDR3 loop is CAWTSGQGDETQYF. CDR3 in DNA: TGTGCCTGGACGTCGGGACAGGGGGACGAGACCCAGTACTTC.

This chain joins TRBV5-1 and TRBJ2-3; D uncertain. This CDR3 has 13 residues. Germline V gene sequence: CDR1 SGHRS, CDR2 YFSETQ. Trimming stripped 7 bases from V and 2 bases from J, with 11 bases between. CDR3: CASHDPPTDTQYF. In DNA, the CDR3 is TGCGCCAGCCATGATCCCCCCACAGATACGCAGTATTTT.

In the case of this clone: The identical CDR3 is also encoded by other nucleotide sequences in the sample. This chain connects TRBV2 to TRBJ2-2; TRBD1 agrees at 8 bases. The V gene's germline CDR1 is SNHLY and CDR2 FYNNEI. The junction had 9 bases not matched to a gene; V was cut back by 7 bases and J by 8 bases. The CDR3 has 14 residues. The CDR3 region has the DNA TGTGCCAGCACCGGACAGGGTAAAGCAGGGGAGCTGTTTTTT. Translation gives CASTGQGKAGELFF.

The CDR3 DNA follows: TGCAGCGTCGGGAGACAGGGGCCGAAGCCCTACGAGCAGTACTTC. Translating it yields CSVGRQGPKPYEQYF. The gene calls are TRBV29-1 and TRBJ2-7, with 8 positions matching TRBD1. CDR3 size: 15 residues. Germline V gives CDR1 SQVTM, CDR2 ANQGSEA. After removal of 6 bases from V and 2 bases from J, the junction contained 12 bases not matched to a gene.

The table lists this clone with a few counts. This sequence joins TRBV14 and TRBJ1-4; D might be TRBD1 (5 bases). The CDR3 consists of 15 residues. Germline values: CDR1 SGHDN, CDR2 FVKESK. The ends were cut back, 0 bases at V and 3 bases at J, with 8 bases in the middle. CDR3 sequence reads: CASSQDPGANEKLFF. CDR3 nucleotide sequence: TGTGCCAGCAGCCAAGATCCGGGGGCTAATGAAAAACTGTTTTTT.

Points on this clone: The same CDR3 can be traced to other DNA sequences in this sample. The J gene is TRBJ1-3, the V gene TRBV15, with a possible D match to TRBD1 (5 bases). This CDR3 contains 15 residues. CDR1 LNHNV and CDR2 YYDKDF come from the germline V gene (reference sequence). Trimming took 0 bases from V and 2 from J, leaving 8 bases between them. The CDR3 region has the DNA TGTGCCACCAGCAGAGATAGAGGGGCTGGAAACACCATATATTTT. Amino acids: CATSRDRGAGNTIYF.

The chain recombines TRBV9 with TRBJ2-5; D gene uncertain. Germline CDR1 and CDR2: SGDLS and YYNGEE. V was pared by 4 bases and J by 2 bases, with 15 bases between. CDR3 length equals 15 residues. This CDR3 is CASSRSLDGQETQYF. CDR3 bases: TGTGCCAGCAGCCGAAGTCTAGACGGTCAAGAGACCCAGTACTTC.

The chain recombines TRBV5-6 with TRBJ2-2; 7 nucleotides align to TRBD1. The CDR3 runs 15 residues. V trimming: 2 bases; J trimming: 3 bases; junction bases outside the gene matches: 4. Germline V CDR1 and CDR2: SGHDT, YYEEEE. The CDR3 reads CASSFLDRDTGELFF. In nucleotides, the CDR3 is TGTGCCAGCAGCTTCCTTGACAGGGACACCGGGGAGCTGTTTTTT.

This clone was observed a single time. This chain's CDR3 is CTSSQEVDGRGMFNTEAFF. In nucleotides, the CDR3 is TGCACCAGCAGCCAGGAAGTTGACGGGAGGGGAATGTTTAACACTGAAGCTTTCTTT. The rearrangement links TRBV1 to TRBJ1-1. TRBV1 is a pseudogene. The CDR3 consists of 19 residues.

This sequence joins TRBV9 and TRBJ2-7, with TRBD2 matching over 11 bases. The germline V gene has CDR1 SGDLS and CDR2 YYNGEE. This CDR3 has 17 residues. V shed 0 bases and J 5 bases; nucleotides not matched to a gene: 10. CDR3 DNA: TGTGCCAGCAGCGTAGGAAGCTTAGCGGGAGGGCGGGACGAGCAGTACTTC. It is translated as CASSVGSLAGGRDEQYF. Drawing the rest from reference TRBV9 and TRBJ2-7, the complete variable domain is DSGVTQTPKHLITATGQRVTLRCSPRSGDLSVYWYQQSLDQGLQFLIQYYNGEERAKGNILERFSAQQFPDLHSELNLSSLELGDSALYFCASSVGSLAGGRDEQYFGPGTRLTVT.

The chain employs TRBV2 and TRBJ2-7, with a tentative D call TRBD2 (5 bases). The CDR3 covers 11 residues. CDR1 and CDR2 from the germline V gene are SNHLY and FYNNEI. Trimming took off 6 bases at V and 11 bases at J, with 14 bases between the two ends. CDR3 residues: CASSLEGQEYF. The CDR3 DNA reads as TGTGCCAGCAGCCTTGAGGGTCAGGAGTACTTC.

This clone was observed a handful of times. The chain uses TRBV4-2 and TRBJ1-2, with D uncertain. Germline assignment: CDR1 LGHNA and CDR2 YNFKEQ. The CDR3 is 15 residues long. With 0 bases removed from V and 6 bases from J, the gap between germline ends came to 14 bases. The CDR3 here is CASSQEVLESHGYTF. CDR3 nucleotide sequence: TGTGCCAGCAGCCAAGAGGTCCTGGAGAGTCATGGCTACACCTTC.

V and J are TRBV7-2 and TRBJ2-1; D is unresolved. The germline V and J ends were trimmed by 5 bases and 3 bases, with 14 bases remaining between them. There are 15 residues in the CDR3. Per the germline V gene, CDR1 is SGHTA and CDR2 is FQGNSA. In DNA form, the CDR3 reads TGTGCCAGCAGCGCCCACCGAGCAGACTACAATGAGCAGTTCTTC. This codes for CASSAHRADYNEQFF.

J is TRBJ2-5 and V is TRBV12-5, with 11 bases aligning to TRBD1. The length of the CDR3 is 14 residues. CDR1 is LGHNT, CDR2 FRNRAP, per germline. With V trimmed by 4 bases and J by 5 bases, 3 bases remained unmatched. The DNA for the CDR3 is TGTGCTAGTGGTTCGGGACAGGGGGTGGAGACCCAGTACTTC. The encoded protein is CASGSGQGVETQYF. The whole variable domain, filled in from reference TRBV12-5 and TRBJ2-5, reads DARVTQTPRHKVTEMGQEVTMRCQPILGHNTVFWYRQTMMQGLELLAYFRNRAPLDDSGMPKDRFSAEMPDATLATLKIQPSEPRDSAVYFCASGSGQGVETQYFGPGTRLLVL.

This chain links TRBV7-2 with TRBJ2-2; TRBD2 matches at 11 bases. Unmatched junction bases numbered 3, after V lost 5 bases and J lost 1 base. This CDR3 spans 16 amino acids. CDR1 is SGHTA, CDR2 FQGNSA, per germline. In DNA form, the CDR3 reads TGTGCCAGCAGCCTTACTAGCGGGGGGAACACCGGGGAGCTGTTTTTT. It codes for CASSLTSGGNTGELFF.

The sample holds one count of this clone. The chain recombines TRBV7-9 with TRBJ2-3; TRBD2 matches at 7 bases. The CDR3 spans 16 residues. V was clipped by 5 bases and J by 2 bases; unmatched bases: 10. Germline V CDR1 and CDR2: SEHNR, FQNEAQ (reference sequence). The CDR3 region is CASSLSAGSYTDTQYF. The CDR3 DNA follows: TGTGCCAGCAGCCTTTCAGCGGGGAGTTACACAGATACGCAGTATTTT.

The rearrangement joins TRBV6-1 to TRBJ1-1, with D unclear. Between the trimmed V and J ends, which lost 0 bases and 7 bases, there was a span of 18 bases. Germline CDR1 reads MNHNS; CDR2 reads SASEGT. The CDR3 has 16 residues. The CDR3 DNA follows: TGTGCCAGCAGTGAAGCGAATCTCGACACAAGCTTTGAAGCTTTCTTT. Translation: CASSEANLDTSFEAFF.

The V and J genes are TRBV4-1 and TRBJ2-1, with 8 bases lining up with TRBD1. From germline, CDR1 is MGHRA and CDR2 YSYEKL. This CDR3 contains 16 residues. J was trimmed by 8 bases and V by 0 bases; bases with no gene match: 9. The CDR3 nucleotides are TGCGCCAGCAGCCAAGAGGACAGGGCAAAGAGCGATGAGCAGTTCTTC. It encodes CASSQEDRAKSDEQFF.

The CDR3 DNA sequence: TGTGCCAGCAGCATGGACAGGGTGAACTATGGCTACACCTTC. Its translation is CASSMDRVNYGYTF. The V gene is TRBV5-4, the J gene TRBJ1-2; 8 bases align to TRBD1. V shed 4 bases, J shed 2 bases, and the junction held 4 bases outside the gene matches. The CDR3 is made up of 14 amino acids. Germline-derived CDR1 and CDR2 are SGHNT and YYREEE (reference sequence). The whole variable domain, filled in from reference TRBV5-4 and TRBJ1-2, reads ETGVTQSPTHLIKTRGQQVTLRCSSQSGHNTVSWYQQALGQGPQFIFQYYREEENGRGNFPPRFSGLQFPNYSSELNVNALELDDSALYLCASSMDRVNYGYTFGSGTRLTVV.

The J gene is TRBJ2-7, the V gene TRBV30, with D possibly TRBD1 on 6 matching bases. The germline V gene encodes CDR1 GTSNPN and CDR2 SVGIG (reference sequence). Trimming pared 3 bases from V and 4 bases from J, leaving 10 bases between. CDR3 size: 12 residues. The CDR3: CAWRGTGYEQYF. The CDR3 coding sequence is TGTGCCTGGAGAGGTACAGGGTACGAGCAGTACTTC.

The sample holds a few counts of this clone. This chain links TRBV9 with TRBJ1-3; D not certain. Per germline, CDR1 SGDLS and CDR2 YYNGEE. The CDR3 runs to 15 residues. The V and J ends lost 0 bases and 0 bases respectively, with 7 bases between them. This chain's CDR3 is CASSVDAFSGNTIYF. CDR3 nucleotides: TGTGCCAGCAGCGTAGACGCGTTCTCTGGAAACACCATATATTTT.

The chain couples TRBV29-1 to TRBJ2-3, with 7 bases lining up with TRBD2. The germline gives CDR1 SQVTM, CDR2 ANQGSEA. CDR3 length: 13 amino acids. J was trimmed by 2 bases and V by 6 bases; bases with no gene match: 5. This CDR3 is CSVQRGPTDTQYF. CDR3 sequence (DNA): TGCAGCGTACAGCGGGGACCCACAGATACGCAGTATTTT.

This chain uses TRBV6-6 with TRBJ1-2; D not resolved. This CDR3 has 12 residues. Per the germline V gene, CDR1 is MNHNY and CDR2 is SVGAGI (reference sequence). V was cut by 4 bases and J by 9 bases, with 12 bases left in between. The CDR3 region has the DNA TGTGCCAGCAGTTTCCACCCCTTAAGCTACACCTTC. Encoded protein: CASSFHPLSYTF.

The chain recombines TRBV7-3 with TRBJ2-2; D remains ambiguous. Germline V lookup: CDR1 SGHTA, CDR2 FQGTGA. Deletions cut 2 bases from V and 7 bases from J, with 8 bases between. This CDR3 region has 13 residues. DNA for the CDR3: TGTGCCAGCAGCTTAGGGGTCAGCGGGGAGCTGTTTTTT. Its protein is CASSLGVSGELFF.

In the case of this clone: Other nucleotide sequences from this sample produce the same CDR3. The V and J genes are TRBV14 and TRBJ1-2; D is uncertain. The V and J ends lost 0 bases and 7 bases respectively, with 6 bases between them. Looked up from germline, CDR1 is SGHDN and CDR2 is FVKESK. CDR3 length: 12 amino acids. This CDR3 reads CASSQDRVGYTF. In DNA form, the CDR3 reads TGTGCCAGCAGCCAAGATCGGGTTGGCTACACCTTC.

This clone has only a few counts. This chain uses TRBV5-1 with TRBJ1-6; possible D gene TRBD1, 5 bases. Per the germline V gene, CDR1 is SGHRS and CDR2 is YFSETQ. Between the trimmed V and J ends, which lost 4 bases and 10 bases, there was a span of 21 bases. The CDR3 covers 16 residues. The CDR3 nucleotides read TGCGCCAGCAGCGAAGACGGGACCCCCGGGAGCTCACCCCTCCACTTT. Protein: CASSEDGTPGSSPLHF.

This clone was observed a few times. The chain is built from TRBV20-1 and TRBJ2-3; no clear D. CDR3 size: 11 residues. V lost 2 bases and J lost 6, with 6 bases in between. Germline CDR1 reads DFQATT; CDR2 reads SNEGSKA (reference sequence). The CDR3 DNA reads as TGCAGTGCTAGACCCTATGATACGCAGTATTTT. Amino acids: CSARPYDTQYF.